This T cell receptor beta chain appears in the sequencing data of a study of blood T cell repertoires in COVID-19. On the study more broadly: Samples representing acute and convalescent COVID-19 were sourced from the United States, Italy and Spain. PBMCs, B-cell-depleted T cells, or T cells were the source of the cDNA or gDNA that made up the material.

Methods used by the authors: Estimation of nucleated cell counts relied on the amplification of reference gene primers. Clones were read by immunoSEQ multiplex PCR, and TCRdb kept only the in-frame ones, dropping some. The V and J calls and clone size were taken over from that table, and D and trimming were inferred from the DNA. The table includes some 150,000 clones, just over 85% detected once. The CDR3 has 14 residues. Germline V lookup: CDR1 MNHNY, CDR2 SVGAGI (reference sequence). V was clipped by 0 bases and J by 6 bases, with 9 bases between them. This clone has only one observation. Sample: peripheral blood. The source of this sequence is a man aged 65 to 85 with acute or convalescent COVID-19. The J gene is TRBJ2-1, the V gene TRBV6-6; D uncertain. CDR3 coding DNA: TGTGCCAGCAGTTACTCAGAACGGTCCAATGAGCAGTTCTTC. Protein product: CASSYSERSNEQFF.